Following are 32 T cell receptor beta chains from one sample sequenced in a study of blood T cell repertoires in COVID-19. Sequencing used immunoSEQ multiplex PCR; TCRdb keeps in-frame clones, though not all of them. The table lists about 160,000 clones, under 85% of them singletons. Source material: peripheral blood. Receptor source: an older man with COVID-19, enrolled during active disease.

The CDR3 nucleotides are TGTGCCATCAGTGATACTCTACCGGGACAGAACACTGAAGCTTTCTTT. Amino acid sequence: CAISDTLPGQNTEAFF. V and J are TRBV10-3 and TRBJ1-1; possible D gene TRBD1, 6 bases. The CDR3 is 16 residues long. The V and J ends lost 3 bases and 1 base respectively, with 15 bases between them. Germline loops: CDR1 ENHRY, CDR2 SYGVKD.

Details on this clone: A read error is possible here, since a much larger clone lies one base away. V is TRBV5-4 and J is TRBJ2-7, with a tentative D call TRBD2 (7 bases). The V and J ends lost 1 base and 5 bases respectively, with 13 bases between them. This CDR3 comprises 14 residues. Germline CDR1 and CDR2: SGHNT and YYREEE (reference sequence). This CDR3 reads CASSLWGGRDEQYF. CDR3 DNA: TGTGCCAGCAGCTTGTGGGGGGGGCGGGACGAGCAGTACTTC.

This chain links TRBV24-1 with TRBJ1-5; D gene uncertain. Per the germline V gene, CDR1 is KGHDR and CDR2 is SFDVKD. The CDR3 sequence is 13 residues long. The V end lost 9 bases, the J end lost 4 bases, and 12 bases lay between the germline ends. The CDR3 bases are TGTGCCACCTTCCGAGGGTCAAATCAGCCCCAGCATTTT. Translated: CATFRGSNQPQHF.

Points on this clone: Within the sample, other DNA sequences also encode this same CDR3. The chain combines TRBV5-1 with TRBJ2-7; 9 positions agree with TRBD1. Germline V CDR1 and CDR2: SGHRS, YFSETQ. The CDR3 spans 14 residues. J lost 3 bases, V lost 3 bases, and 4 bases had no gene match. CDR3 amino acids: CASSSPGQGYEQYF. The CDR3 DNA sequence: TGCGCCAGCAGCTCGCCGGGACAGGGCTACGAGCAGTACTTC.

This chain links TRBV30 with TRBJ1-4; D unclear. This CDR3 spans 13 amino acids. Germline CDR1 and CDR2: GTSNPN and SVGIG (reference sequence). Trimming left V 0 bases short and J 9 bases short, with 11 bases between. The CDR3 coding sequence is TGTGCCTGGAGTGTAAGGGAGGGCCAAAAACTGTTTTTT. Its protein product is CAWSVREGQKLFF.

This clone was recorded a few times. This chain links TRBV6-6 with TRBJ1-5; D remains ambiguous. The V gene lost 5 bases and the J gene lost 3 bases, with 11 bases spanning the gap. CDR3 length: 14 amino acids. Germline CDR1 MNHNY, CDR2 SVGAGI (reference sequence). The CDR3 coding sequence is TGTGCCAGCAGTCCCGACACCATCAATCAGCCCCAGCATTTT. Residues: CASSPDTINQPQHF.

V is TRBV18 and J is TRBJ1-2; a possible D gene is TRBD1 (6 bases). V dropped 3 bases and J dropped 6 bases, with 11 bases sitting between them. CDR3 length equals 13 residues. The germline V gene has CDR1 KGHSH and CDR2 LQKENI. The CDR3: CASSPMGANGYTF. The CDR3 region has the DNA TGTGCCAGCTCACCGATGGGGGCGAATGGCTACACCTTC.

V usage is TRBV7-2 and J usage is TRBJ2-5, with 9 positions matching TRBD1. Germline CDR1 SGHTA, CDR2 FQGNSA. With V trimmed by 5 bases and J by 4 bases, 5 bases remained unmatched. The CDR3 covers 14 residues. This CDR3 is CASSPTGGRETQYF. The CDR3 DNA reads TGTGCCAGCAGCCCTACAGGGGGCAGAGAGACCCAGTACTTC.

This clone was observed once. The V and J genes are TRBV7-9 and TRBJ1-1; D gene unclear. The CDR3 loop spans 13 amino acids. CDR1 SEHNR and CDR2 FQNEAQ come from the germline V gene (reference sequence). Trimming removed 4 bases from V and 1 base from J, with 7 bases in between. CDR3 sequence (DNA): TGTGCCAGCAGCTACCAGGAGAACACTGAAGCTTTCTTT. The encoded protein is CASSYQENTEAFF. Based on the CDR3 plus reference TRBV7-9 and TRBJ1-1, the full variable domain is DTGVSQNPRHKITKRGQNVTFRCDPISEHNRLYWYRQTLGQGPEFLTYFQNEAQLEKSRLLSDRFSAERPKGSFSTLEIQRTEQGDSAMYLCASSYQENTEAFFGQGTRLTVV.

The CDR3 DNA is TGTGCCAGCAGCTACTTAAGGGAGACTGAAGCTTTCTTT. It encodes CASSYLRETEAFF. The chain combines TRBV2 with TRBJ1-1, with D hard to call. Trimming took off 6 bases at V and 5 bases at J, with 13 bases between the two ends. Germline V gene data show CDR1 as SNHLY and CDR2 as FYNNEI. The CDR3 has 13 amino acids.

This rearrangement joins TRBV9 to TRBJ1-3; D unresolved. This CDR3 has 14 amino acids. Germline lookup yields CDR1 SGDLS and CDR2 YYNGEE. V was clipped by 3 bases and J by 0 bases, with 7 bases between them. The CDR3 is CASSEQSSGNTIYF. The CDR3 region has the DNA TGTGCCAGCAGCGAACAGAGCTCTGGAAACACCATATATTTT.

The chain couples TRBV5-1 to TRBJ2-6, with no clear D. This CDR3 has 15 residues. Germline CDR1 SGHRS, CDR2 YFSETQ. V lost 0 bases and J lost 0, with 4 bases in between. The CDR3: CASSLGHSGANVLTF. CDR3 nucleotides: TGCGCCAGCAGCTTGGGACACTCTGGGGCCAACGTCCTGACTTTC.

The chain combines TRBV6-5 with TRBJ1-1, with D possibly being TRBD1 (6 bases). Germline values: CDR1 MNHEY, CDR2 SVGAGI. CDR3 length equals 12 residues. V was cut by 7 bases and J by 12 bases, with 18 bases left in between. The DNA for the CDR3 is TGTGCCAGCACCCCACCCTGGGGGGGGCCTTTCTTT. Amino acid sequence: CASTPPWGGPFF.

This rearrangement joins TRBV5-1 to TRBJ1-5, with TRBD1 matching 10 bases. V lost 4 bases to trimming and J lost 7 bases; unmatched junction nucleotides: 5. In germline, CDR1 is SGHRS, CDR2 YFSETQ. CDR3 length: 14 amino acids. CDR3: CASSEGQGIQPQHF. The CDR3, as DNA: TGCGCCAGCAGCGAGGGACAGGGGATACAGCCCCAGCATTTT.

A single count supports this clone. The V and J genes are TRBV9 and TRBJ1-4; 7 bases map to TRBD1. This CDR3 is built from 15 residues. The germline V gene encodes CDR1 SGDLS and CDR2 YYNGEE. After removal of 0 bases from V and 3 bases from J, the junction contained 2 bases not matched to a gene. This chain's CDR3 is CASSVAQGANEKLFF. In DNA, the CDR3 is TGTGCCAGCAGCGTAGCGCAGGGGGCTAATGAAAAACTGTTTTTT.

This chain links TRBV28 with TRBJ1-2; no definite D call. Trimming pared 2 bases from V and 3 bases from J, leaving 4 bases between. The CDR3 covers 12 residues. The germline gives CDR1 MDHEN, CDR2 SYDVKM. The CDR3 region is CASSLGDYGYTF. CDR3 coding DNA: TGTGCCAGCAGTTTAGGAGACTATGGCTACACCTTC.

This clone has a handful of counts. The rearrangement uses TRBV6-5 and TRBJ2-1; D is possibly TRBD2 (6 bases). The CDR3 is made up of 12 amino acids. From germline, CDR1 is MNHEY and CDR2 SVGAGI. V shed 4 bases and J shed 10 bases, with 11 bases lying between them. The CDR3 DNA is TGTGCCAGCAGTTCCTATGGACTAGAGCAGTTCTTC. This translates into CASSSYGLEQFF.

Notes on this clone: Other DNA sequences in this specimen translate into the identical CDR3. The gene calls are TRBV2 and TRBJ2-3; 7 bases match TRBD2. V dropped 2 bases and J dropped 1; count of bases not matched to a gene: 3. This CDR3 spans 15 amino acids. The germline V gene encodes CDR1 SNHLY and CDR2 FYNNEI. The CDR3 loop is CASSELAGGTDTQYF. In DNA form, the CDR3 reads TGTGCCAGCAGTGAATTGGCGGGGGGCACAGATACGCAGTATTTT.

This chain joins TRBV11-2 and TRBJ2-2; the D is unclear. The CDR3 contains 14 residues. CDR1 SGHAT and CDR2 FQNNGV come from the germline V gene. V lost 2 bases and J lost 0, with 4 bases in between. The CDR3 coding sequence is TGTGCCAGCAGCTTACAGGCGAACACCGGGGAGCTGTTTTTT. Translating it yields CASSLQANTGELFF.

The chain links TRBV29-1 to TRBJ1-1, with 10 nucleotides matching TRBD1. CDR3 size: 12 residues. Trimming removed 7 bases from V and 4 bases from J; junction bases left unmatched: 3. Germline V gene data show CDR1 as SQVTM and CDR2 as ANQGSEA. The CDR3 sequence: CSARTGGTEAFF. In DNA form, the CDR3 reads TGCAGCGCAAGGACAGGGGGCACTGAAGCTTTCTTT.

CDR3 sequence reads: CASSTDRVEKLFF. CDR3 DNA: TGTGCCAGCAGCACAGACAGGGTTGAAAAACTGTTTTTT. The chain couples TRBV7-6 to TRBJ1-4; 7 positions match TRBD1. The germline gives CDR1 SGHVS, CDR2 FNYEAQ. The CDR3 extends over 13 amino acids. The V and J ends lost 5 bases and 7 bases, in that order; junction bases with no gene match: 4. The whole variable domain, filled in from reference TRBV7-6 and TRBJ1-4, reads GAGVSQSPRYKVTKRGQDVALRCDPISGHVSLYWYRQALGQGPEFLTYFNYEAQQDKSGLPNDRFSAERPEGSISTLTIQRTEQRDSAMYRCASSTDRVEKLFFGSGTQLSVL.

This chain uses TRBV7-3 with TRBJ1-2; weak D call: TRBD1 (6 bases). Between the trimmed V and J ends, which lost 1 base and 7 bases, there was a span of 10 bases. Germline V gene lookup returns CDR1 SGHTA and CDR2 FQGTGA. The CDR3 covers 13 residues. CDR3 residues: CASSLRGRGGYTF. CDR3 DNA sequence: TGTGCCAGCAGCTTAAGGGGGCGTGGTGGCTACACCTTC. Full variable domain (rest looked up from reference TRBV7-3 and TRBJ1-2): GAGVSQTPSNKVTEKGKYVELRCDPISGHTALYWYRQSLGQGPEFLIYFQGTGAADDSGLPNDRFFAVRPEGSVSTLKIQRTERGDSAVYLCASSLRGRGGYTFGSGTRLTVV.

The rearrangement links TRBV18 to TRBJ1-5; weak D call: TRBD1 (5 bases). V was pared by 4 bases and J by 7 bases, with 17 bases between. The CDR3 length is 15 residues. Germline assignment: CDR1 KGHSH and CDR2 LQKENI. The CDR3 DNA is TGTGCCAGCTCACTTGGGACCTCCGGGGGACAGCCCCAGCATTTT. This translates into CASSLGTSGGQPQHF.

The CDR3, as DNA: TGTGCCATCAGTCCCCGGGACATGGACTACGAGCAGTACTTC. Its translation: CAISPRDMDYEQYF. The rearrangement joins TRBV10-3 to TRBJ2-7; D possibly corresponds to TRBD1 (6 bases). The V and J ends lost 5 bases and 3 bases respectively, with 14 bases between them. CDR3 length: 14 amino acids. Germline assignment: CDR1 ENHRY and CDR2 SYGVKD.

The V call is TRBV7-9, the J call TRBJ2-3, with D maybe TRBD2 (6 bases). Germline CDR1 reads SEHNR; CDR2 reads FQNEAQ (reference sequence). V was clipped by 2 bases and J by 3 bases, with 9 bases between them. This CDR3 is 14 amino acids long. CDR3 amino acids: CASSLSGDTDTQYF. Here the CDR3 DNA reads TGTGCCAGCAGCTTATCGGGGGATACAGATACGCAGTATTTT.

This chain uses TRBV7-2 with TRBJ1-1; unclear D gene. The CDR3 has 13 residues. Germline V gene data show CDR1 as SGHTA and CDR2 as FQGNSA. Deletions cut 2 bases from V and 1 base from J, with 5 bases between. For the CDR3, the DNA is TGTGCCAGCAGCTTAACCAGGAACACTGAAGCTTTCTTT. Amino acid sequence: CASSLTRNTEAFF. Supplemented by reference TRBV7-2 and TRBJ1-1, the full variable domain reads GAGVSQSPSNKVTEKGKDVELRCDPISGHTALYWYRQSLGQGLEFLIYFQGNSAPDKSGLPSDRFSAERTGGSVSTLTIQRTQQEDSAVYLCASSLTRNTEAFFGQGTRLTVV.

V gene TRBV7-9 combines with J gene TRBJ1-2; TRBD1 aligns across 9 bases. The CDR3 runs 14 residues. Trimming removed 4 bases from V and 8 bases from J; junction bases left unmatched: 8. Germline V gives CDR1 SEHNR, CDR2 FQNEAQ (reference sequence). The chain's CDR3 is CASSSSDRGTGYTF. Written as DNA, the CDR3 is TGTGCCAGCAGCTCCTCGGACAGGGGTACGGGCTACACCTTC.

The chain combines TRBV10-3 with TRBJ1-6; TRBD1 matches 7 bases. Germline V gene lookup returns CDR1 ENHRY and CDR2 SYGVKD. Losses at the gene ends were 3 bases for V and 5 bases for J; bases not matched to a gene: 4. There are 15 residues in the CDR3. The CDR3 nucleotides read TGTGCCATCAGTGATAAAGGGACAGATAATTCACCCCTCCACTTT. Its protein product is CAISDKGTDNSPLHF.

A word on this clone: In the same sample, other DNA sequences code for this CDR3. The V call is TRBV10-3, the J call TRBJ1-5; D call uncertain. V lost 3 bases and J 2 bases, leaving 2 bases between the germline ends. The CDR3 is 12 amino acids. Per germline, CDR1 ENHRY and CDR2 SYGVKD. CDR3 sequence reads: CAISDGNQPQHF. The CDR3 DNA reads as TGTGCCATCAGTGACGGCAATCAGCCCCAGCATTTT.

The CDR3 is CASSFALDRGRGQPQHF. The CDR3 coding sequence is TGTGCCAGCAGCTTTGCCCTTGACAGGGGCCGAGGTCAGCCCCAGCATTTT. The rearrangement joins TRBV12-1 to TRBJ1-5; TRBD1, as called in the table, went unchecked against the DNA. TRBV12-1 is a known pseudogene. The CDR3 runs 17 residues.

This rearrangement joins TRBV6-6 to TRBJ2-7; D gene ambiguous. This CDR3 comprises 15 residues. Germline V gene data show CDR1 as MNHNY and CDR2 as SVGAGI (reference sequence). V lost 0 bases and J 0 bases, leaving 9 bases between the germline ends. The CDR3 coding sequence is TGTGCCAGCAGTTACTCGGCAACAAGCTCCTACGAGCAGTACTTC. This gives the protein CASSYSATSSYEQYF.

The J gene is TRBJ1-5, the V gene TRBV7-2; 11 nucleotides align to TRBD1. Per the germline V gene, CDR1 is SGHTA and CDR2 is FQGNSA. After removal of 10 bases from V and 3 bases from J, the junction contained 14 bases not matched to a gene. The CDR3 sequence is 17 residues long. CDR3 region: CATSGTGGYGNNQPQHF. CDR3 nucleotide sequence: TGTGCCACCTCAGGGACAGGGGGATATGGGAACAATCAGCCCCAGCATTTT. The whole variable domain, filled in from reference TRBV7-2 and TRBJ1-5, reads GAGVSQSPSNKVTEKGKDVELRCDPISGHTALYWYRQSLGQGLEFLIYFQGNSAPDKSGLPSDRFSAERTGGSVSTLTIQRTQQEDSAVYLCATSGTGGYGNNQPQHFGDGTRLSIL.